These T cell receptor beta chains were read from a single sample in a study of T cells in localized non-small cell lung cancer. Generated by immunoSEQ multiplex PCR, the TCRdb table keeps only in-frame clones and is missing some. The table has tens of thousands of clones, 90% to 95% seen once. The source was peripheral blood, collected before any cancer treatment. Receptor source: a man between 40 and 75 years old with stage I lung adenocarcinoma. The CDR3 runs from the conserved cysteine through the conserved F or W. Each record gives: V gene, clone size, D gene, J gene, CDR3 protein, CDR3 DNA. D genes are given only for firm matches. Not every row has a clone size; where given, it reads once, few, many or a size class.

TRBV27,NA,NA,TRBJ2-5,CASSLAMGETQYF,TGTGCCAGCAGTTTAGCGATGGGGGAGACCCAGTACTTC
TRBV15,NA,TRBD2,TRBJ2-1,CATSRGGGLAGEQFF,TGTGCCACCAGCAGAGGTGGCGGCCTAGCGGGGGAGCAGTTCTTC
TRBV2,NA,NA,TRBJ1-1,CASRRGGTEAFF,TGTGCCAGCAGAAGGGGAGGAACAGAAGCTTTCTTT
TRBV7-2,NA,NA,TRBJ1-4,CASSLFVINEKLFF,TGTGCCAGCAGCCTCTTCGTTATTAATGAAAAACTGTTTTTT
TRBV28,once,TRBD1,TRBJ1-2,CASRGQPTNYGYTF,TGTGCCAGCAGGGGACAGCCGACTAACTATGGCTACACCTTC
TRBV7-9,NA,NA,TRBJ1-1,CASRGLNTEAFF,TGTGCCAGCAGAGGGCTGAACACTGAAGCTTTCTTT
TRBV6-6,NA,TRBD2,TRBJ2-2,CASRLATGELFF,TGTGCCAGCAGACTAGCGACCGGGGAGCTGTTTTTT
TRBV27,NA,TRBD2,TRBJ2-7,CASSLGRGLALYEQYF,TGTGCCAGCAGTCTAGGCCGAGGACTAGCCCTCTACGAGCAGTACTTC
TRBV10-3,NA,TRBD2,TRBJ2-5,CAISDWTSGSQTQYF,TGTGCCATCAGTGACTGGACTAGCGGGAGTCAGACCCAGTACTTC
TRBV5-6,NA,NA,TRBJ2-1,CASSSYPRLGNEQFF,TGTGCCAGCAGCTCTTATCCCAGACTAGGCAATGAGCAGTTCTTC
TRBV19,NA,TRBD2,TRBJ2-1,CASSILAGVGNEQFF,TGTGCCAGTAGTATTTTAGCGGGAGTTGGCAATGAGCAGTTCTTC
TRBV21-1,NA,NA,TRBJ2-7,CASSKSDPAVYEQYF,TGTGCCAGCAGCAAATCCGACCCCGCCGTTTACGAGCAGTACTTC
TRBV11-2,NA,TRBD2,TRBJ2-3,CASSITSGSTDTQYF,TGTGCCAGCAGCATCACTAGCGGTAGCACAGATACGCAGTATTTT
TRBV19,NA,NA,TRBJ2-1,CASSPAEGGYNEQFF,TGTGCCAGTAGTCCTGCAGAGGGGGGCTACAATGAGCAGTTCTTC
TRBV4-2,NA,NA,TRBJ1-5,CASSQPQHF,TGTGCCAGCAGTCAGCCCCAGCATTTT
TRBV13,NA,NA,TRBJ1-1,CASSSRDFTEAFF,TGTGCCAGCAGCTCCCGGGACTTCACTGAAGCTTTCTTT
TRBV6-5,NA,NA,TRBJ1-1,CASSYSGPRPTEAFF,TGTGCCAGCAGTTACTCAGGCCCCAGGCCGACTGAAGCTTTCTTT
TRBV5-1,few,TRBD1,TRBJ2-2,CASSLGQGAGELFF,TGCGCCAGCAGCTTGGGACAGGGGGCCGGGGAGCTGTTTTTT
TRBV6-5,NA,NA,TRBJ1-1,CASSDAGSEAFF,TGTGCCAGCTCAGACGCGGGGTCTGAAGCTTTCTTT
TRBV5-4,NA,TRBD2,TRBJ2-2,CASSLPGGGLTGELFF,TGTGCCAGCAGCTTGCCAGGCGGGGGACTCACCGGGGAGCTGTTTTTT
TRBV4-1,NA,NA,TRBJ1-1,CASSHGTGLMNTEAFF,TGCGCCAGCAGCCATGGAACAGGGCTTATGAACACTGAAGCTTTCTTT
TRBV5-5,NA,TRBD1,TRBJ1-2,CASSLDSGTALYGYTF,TGTGCCAGCAGCTTGGATTCCGGGACAGCCCTCTATGGCTACACCTTC
TRBV18,NA,NA,TRBJ2-3,CASSPLLGGTFTDTQYF,TGTGCCAGCTCACCTCTCCTAGGGGGGACCTTCACAGATACGCAGTATTTT
TRBV5-8,NA,NA,TRBJ1-1,CASSLVSPEAFF,TGTGCCAGCAGCTTGGTATCCCCTGAAGCTTTCTTT
TRBV11-2,once,TRBD1,TRBJ2-5,CASSPGTGIETQYF,TGTGCCAGCAGCCCAGGGACAGGGATAGAGACCCAGTACTTC
TRBV19,NA,TRBD1,TRBJ1-4,CASSPARTGGGNEKLFF,TGTGCCAGTAGTCCGGCCCGGACAGGGGGCGGTAATGAAAAACTGTTTTTT
TRBV11-2,NA,TRBD2,TRBJ2-7,CASSLGGTSFSEQYF,TGTGCCAGCAGCTTAGGGGGGACTAGCTTCTCCGAGCAGTACTTC
TRBV11-2,once,TRBD2,TRBJ2-1,CASSLIYGSSGRFHNEQFF,TGTGCCAGCAGCTTAATATATGGTTCTAGCGGGAGGTTTCACAATGAGCAGTTCTTC
TRBV6-5,NA,NA,TRBJ1-5,CASSYSYRANQPQHF,TGTGCCAGCAGTTACTCCTACAGAGCAAATCAGCCCCAGCATTTT
TRBV5-6,NA,NA,TRBJ2-7,CASSLWAYEQYF,TGTGCCAGCAGCTTGTGGGCCTACGAGCAGTACTTC
TRBV7-2,NA,NA,TRBJ2-4,CASSFQASIQYF,TGTGCCAGCAGCTTTCAGGCTTCCATTCAGTACTTC
TRBV5-8,NA,NA,TRBJ1-5,CASSLAPPQHF,TGTGCCAGCAGCTTAGCCCCGCCCCAGCATTTT
TRBV19,NA,NA,TRBJ1-5,CASSDGDQPQHF,TGTGCCAGTAGTGATGGGGATCAGCCCCAGCATTTT
TRBV6-1,NA,TRBD2,TRBJ2-7,CASGFSGSLYEQYF,TGTGCCAGCGGGTTTAGCGGGAGTCTCTACGAGCAGTACTTC
TRBV6-1,NA,NA,TRBJ1-2,CASSEGTEFYGYTF,TGTGCCAGCAGTGAAGGGACAGAATTCTATGGCTACACCTTC
TRBV7-6,NA,TRBD1,TRBJ2-2,CASSPPDRAGELFF,TGTGCCAGCAGCCCTCCCGACAGGGCCGGGGAGCTGTTTTTT
TRBV4-1,NA,NA,TRBJ2-3,CASSQGLGLGDTQYF,TGCGCCAGCAGCCAAGGGCTGGGCCTGGGAGATACGCAGTATTTT
TRBV5-1,NA,NA,TRBJ2-6,CASSLGDGLDGANVLTF,TGCGCCAGCAGCTTGGGGGACGGTTTAGACGGGGCCAACGTCCTGACTTTC
TRBV5-4,NA,NA,TRBJ2-7,CASSGAGTDYEQYF,TGTGCCAGCAGCGGCGCCGGGACGGACTACGAGCAGTACTTC
TRBV7-9,NA,NA,TRBJ2-5,CASSQGLLGETQYF,TGTGCCAGCAGCCAGGGACTGTTAGGGGAGACCCAGTACTTC
TRBV10-3,NA,NA,TRBJ1-1,CAISESGRTTEAFF,TGTGCCATCAGTGAGTCGGGGCGGACAACTGAAGCTTTCTTT
TRBV18,NA,NA,TRBJ2-3,CASSIRDGDTQYF,TGTGCCAGCTCAATACGGGACGGGGATACGCAGTATTTT
TRBV4-1,once,TRBD2,TRBJ2-1,CASSQGGGLAGEQFF,TGCGCCAGCAGCCAAGGGGGGGGACTAGCGGGTGAGCAGTTCTTC
TRBV9,NA,NA,TRBJ2-3,CASSVDTSTDTQYF,TGTGCCAGCAGCGTGGACACGAGCACAGATACGCAGTATTTT
TRBV9,once,NA,TRBJ2-7,CASSVGQGGEQYF,TGTGCCAGCAGCGTAGGTCAGGGGGGAGAGCAGTACTTC
TRBV6-5,NA,TRBD2,TRBJ2-1,CASYSYSGSNEQFF,TGTGCCAGCTACTCCTATAGCGGGAGTAATGAGCAGTTCTTC
TRBV5-1,NA,TRBD2,TRBJ2-3,CASSRTSGTGDTQYF,TGCGCCAGCAGCCGGACTAGCGGGACCGGAGATACGCAGTATTTT
TRBV5-4,NA,TRBD2,TRBJ2-7,CASRASGGSYEQYF,TGTGCCAGCAGGGCTAGCGGGGGTTCCTACGAGCAGTACTTC
TRBV7-9,once,NA,TRBJ2-7,CASSLGGRGYYEQYF,TGTGCCAGCAGCTTAGGAGGCCGAGGCTACTACGAGCAGTACTTC
TRBV28,NA,TRBD2,TRBJ2-7,CASSLGLGYEQYF,TGTGCCAGCAGTTTAGGACTAGGCTACGAGCAGTACTTC
TRBV11-2,NA,NA,TRBJ2-7,CASSVSSYEQYF,TGTGCCAGCAGCGTGAGCTCCTACGAGCAGTACTTC
TRBV30,NA,NA,TRBJ2-5,CAWSVGGKETQYF,TGTGCCTGGAGTGTAGGGGGTAAAGAGACCCAGTACTTC
TRBV28,NA,NA,TRBJ1-5,CASSLNVLRNQPQHF,TGTGCCAGCAGTTTAAATGTGCTTCGCAATCAGCCCCAGCATTTT
TRBV7-8,NA,NA,TRBJ2-2,CASSLGPGGTGELFF,TGTGCCAGCAGCTTGGGACCAGGAGGCACCGGGGAGCTGTTTTTT
TRBV11-2,NA,TRBD2,TRBJ2-2,CASRSTSGRYTGELFF,TGTGCCAGCAGATCTACTAGCGGGAGGTACACCGGGGAGCTGTTTTTT
TRBV7-3,NA,TRBD1,TRBJ2-1,CASSPGQGAYSYNEQFF,TGTGCCAGCAGCCCAGGACAGGGGGCTTACTCCTACAATGAGCAGTTCTTC
TRBV5-1,NA,NA,TRBJ2-7,CASSYGGQYLYEQYF,TGCGCCAGCAGCTACGGTGGACAGTACCTCTACGAGCAGTACTTC
TRBV7-9,NA,NA,TRBJ1-2,CASSLAGSYGYTF,TGTGCCAGCAGCTTAGCGGGCAGCTATGGCTACACCTTC
TRBV7-2,NA,TRBD1,TRBJ2-7,CASSLTNRGKISYEQYF,TGTGCCAGCAGCTTAACAAACAGGGGAAAAATCTCCTACGAGCAGTACTTC